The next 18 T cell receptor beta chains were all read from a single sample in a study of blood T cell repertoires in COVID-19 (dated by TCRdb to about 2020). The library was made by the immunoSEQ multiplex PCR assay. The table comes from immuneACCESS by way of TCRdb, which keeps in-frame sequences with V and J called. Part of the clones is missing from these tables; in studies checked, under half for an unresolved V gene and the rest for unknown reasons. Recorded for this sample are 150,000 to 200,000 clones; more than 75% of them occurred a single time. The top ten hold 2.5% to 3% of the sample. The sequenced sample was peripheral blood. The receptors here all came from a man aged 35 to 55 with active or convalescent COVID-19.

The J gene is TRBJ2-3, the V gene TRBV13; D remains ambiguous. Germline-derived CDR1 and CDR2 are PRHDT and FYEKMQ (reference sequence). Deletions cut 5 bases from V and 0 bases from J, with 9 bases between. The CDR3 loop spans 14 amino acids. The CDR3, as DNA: TGTGCCAGCAGCCCCCAGACTAGCACAGATACGCAGTATTTT. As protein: CASSPQTSTDTQYF.

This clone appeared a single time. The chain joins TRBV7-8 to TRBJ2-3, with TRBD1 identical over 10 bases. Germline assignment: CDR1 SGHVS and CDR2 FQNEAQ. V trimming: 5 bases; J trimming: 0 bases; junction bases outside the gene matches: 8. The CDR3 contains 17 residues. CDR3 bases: TGTGCCAGCAGCGAGGGACAGGGGATGGCTAGCACAGATACGCAGTATTTT. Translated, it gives CASSEGQGMASTDTQYF.

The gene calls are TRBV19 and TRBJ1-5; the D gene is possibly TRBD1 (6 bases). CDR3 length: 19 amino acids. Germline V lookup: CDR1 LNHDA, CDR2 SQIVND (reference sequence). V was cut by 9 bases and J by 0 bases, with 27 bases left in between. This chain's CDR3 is CARTGCDREGHYSNQPQHF. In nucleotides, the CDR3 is TGTGCCAGGACAGGCTGTGATAGGGAGGGACATTATAGCAATCAGCCCCAGCATTTT.

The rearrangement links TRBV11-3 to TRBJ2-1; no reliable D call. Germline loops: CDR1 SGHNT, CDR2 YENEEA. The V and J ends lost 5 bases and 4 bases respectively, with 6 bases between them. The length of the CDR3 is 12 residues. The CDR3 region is CASSRAYNEQFF. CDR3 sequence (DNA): TGTGCCAGCAGCCGAGCGTACAATGAGCAGTTCTTC.

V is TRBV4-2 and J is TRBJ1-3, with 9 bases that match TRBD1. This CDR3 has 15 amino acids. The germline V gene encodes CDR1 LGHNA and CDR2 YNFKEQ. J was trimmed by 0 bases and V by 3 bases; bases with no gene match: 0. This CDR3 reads CASSQDRGSGNTIYF. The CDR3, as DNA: TGTGCCAGCAGCCAGGACAGGGGCTCTGGAAACACCATATATTTT.

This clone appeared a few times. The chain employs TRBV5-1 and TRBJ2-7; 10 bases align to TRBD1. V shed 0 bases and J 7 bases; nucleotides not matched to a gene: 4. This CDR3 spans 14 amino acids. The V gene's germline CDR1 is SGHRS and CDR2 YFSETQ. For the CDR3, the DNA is TGCGCCAGCAGCTTGGGAGGGACAGGGGCGGAGCAGTACTTC. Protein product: CASSLGGTGAEQYF.

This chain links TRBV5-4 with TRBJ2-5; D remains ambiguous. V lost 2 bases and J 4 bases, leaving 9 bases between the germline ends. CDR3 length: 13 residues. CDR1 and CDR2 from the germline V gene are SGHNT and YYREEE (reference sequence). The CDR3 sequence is CASSFSSVETQYF. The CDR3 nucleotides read TGTGCCAGCAGCTTTTCATCGGTAGAGACCCAGTACTTC.

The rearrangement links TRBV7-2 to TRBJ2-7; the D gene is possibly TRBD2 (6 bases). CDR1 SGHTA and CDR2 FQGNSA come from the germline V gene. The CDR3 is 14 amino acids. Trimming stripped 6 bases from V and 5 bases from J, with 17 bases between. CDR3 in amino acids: CASSAEEGRNEQYF. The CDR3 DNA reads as TGTGCCAGCAGTGCCGAGGAGGGACGAAACGAGCAGTACTTC.

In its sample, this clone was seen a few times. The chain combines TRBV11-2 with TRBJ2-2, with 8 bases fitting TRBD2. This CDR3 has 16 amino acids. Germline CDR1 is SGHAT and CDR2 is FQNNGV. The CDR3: CATQLEGIAGTGELFF. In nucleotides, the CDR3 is TGTGCTACGCAGCTCGAGGGGATAGCGGGGACCGGGGAGCTGTTTTTT.

CDR3 DNA: TGTGCCAGCGTTCTAGGGGAGGAGTACAATGAGCAGTTCTTC. Protein sequence: CASVLGEEYNEQFF. The genes are TRBV6-5 and TRBJ2-1; perhaps TRBD2 as D (6 bases). The V gene's germline CDR1 is MNHEY and CDR2 SVGAGI. Trimming pared 8 bases from V and 4 bases from J, leaving 15 bases between. The CDR3 extends over 14 amino acids.

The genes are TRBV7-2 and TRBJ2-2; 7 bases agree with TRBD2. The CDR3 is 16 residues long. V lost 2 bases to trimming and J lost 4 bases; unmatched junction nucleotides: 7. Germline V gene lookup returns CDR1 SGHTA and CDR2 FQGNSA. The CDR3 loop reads CASSLLAAGGTGELFF. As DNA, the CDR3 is TGTGCCAGCAGCTTACTAGCGGCGGGCGGCACCGGGGAGCTGTTTTTT. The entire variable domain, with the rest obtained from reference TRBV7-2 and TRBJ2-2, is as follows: GAGVSQSPSNKVTEKGKDVELRCDPISGHTALYWYRQSLGQGLEFLIYFQGNSAPDKSGLPSDRFSAERTGGSVSTLTIQRTQQEDSAVYLCASSLLAAGGTGELFFGEGSRLTVL.

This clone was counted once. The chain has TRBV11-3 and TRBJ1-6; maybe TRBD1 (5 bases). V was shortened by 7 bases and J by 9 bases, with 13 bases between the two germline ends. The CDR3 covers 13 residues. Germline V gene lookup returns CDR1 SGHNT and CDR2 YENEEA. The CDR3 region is CASTRTGGSPLHF. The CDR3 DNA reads TGTGCCAGCACCCGGACCGGGGGTTCACCCCTCCACTTT.

The CDR3 is CASSMDRGQPQHF. CDR3 nucleotides: TGTGCCAGTAGTATGGACAGGGGTCAGCCCCAGCATTTT. This chain uses TRBV19 with TRBJ1-5; 9 bases map to TRBD1. CDR1 LNHDA and CDR2 SQIVND come from the germline V gene (reference sequence). CDR3 size: 13 residues. V shed 3 bases and J 6 bases; nucleotides not matched to a gene: 0.

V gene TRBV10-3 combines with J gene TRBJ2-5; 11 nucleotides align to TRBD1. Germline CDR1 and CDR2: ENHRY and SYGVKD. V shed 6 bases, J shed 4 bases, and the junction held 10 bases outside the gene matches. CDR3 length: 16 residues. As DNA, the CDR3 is TGTGCCATCAGGGATCCGGGACAGGGGGATGTAGAGACCCAGTACTTC. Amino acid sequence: CAIRDPGQGDVETQYF.

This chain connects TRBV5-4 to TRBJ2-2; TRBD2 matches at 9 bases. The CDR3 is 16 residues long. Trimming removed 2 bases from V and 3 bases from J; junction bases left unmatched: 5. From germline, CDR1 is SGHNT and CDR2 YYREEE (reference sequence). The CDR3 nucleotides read TGTGCCAGCAGCTTTGGCGGGGGGGCCGACACCGGGGAGCTGTTTTTT. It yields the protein CASSFGGGADTGELFF.

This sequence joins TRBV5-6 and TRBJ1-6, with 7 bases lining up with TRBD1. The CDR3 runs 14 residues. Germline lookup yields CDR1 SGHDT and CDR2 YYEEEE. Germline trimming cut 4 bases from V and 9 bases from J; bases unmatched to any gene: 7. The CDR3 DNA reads TGTGCCAGCAGCCCGATGAGACAGGGTTCACCCCTCCACTTT. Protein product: CASSPMRQGSPLHF.

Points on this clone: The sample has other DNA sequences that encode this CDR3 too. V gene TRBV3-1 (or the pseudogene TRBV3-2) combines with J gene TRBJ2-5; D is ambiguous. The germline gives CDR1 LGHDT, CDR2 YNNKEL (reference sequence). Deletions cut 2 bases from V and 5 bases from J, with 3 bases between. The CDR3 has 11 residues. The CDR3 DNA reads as TGTGCCAGCAGCCAATCGGAGACCCAGTACTTC. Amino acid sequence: CASSQSETQYF.

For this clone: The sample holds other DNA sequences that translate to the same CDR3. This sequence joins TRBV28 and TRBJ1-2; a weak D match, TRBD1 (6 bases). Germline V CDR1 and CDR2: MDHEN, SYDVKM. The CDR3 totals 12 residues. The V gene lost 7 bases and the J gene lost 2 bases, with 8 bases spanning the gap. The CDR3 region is CASTGANYGYTF. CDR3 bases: TGTGCCAGCACAGGGGCCAACTATGGCTACACCTTC.